The clone carrying this TCR beta chain occurred many times. Antigen specificity is unknown. The lymph nodes were axillary draining lymph nodes from breast cancer patients. These data come from a study of breast tumors, draining lymph nodes, adjacent tissues. Germline CDR1 DFQATT, CDR2 SNEGSKA (reference sequence). The CDR3 runs to 15 residues. V was shortened by 6 bases and J by 4 bases, with 19 bases between the two germline ends. Study-wide points: Luminal-like breast cancer showed significantly greater tumor-nontumor repertoire similarity than basal-like breast cancer did. Compared with lymph nodes, tumors were less diverse; compared with nontumor tissue, more. That most tumor T cells come from lymph nodes remained unproven. Data fit most tumor T cells coming from lymph node, expanding in tumor.

One entry per CDR3 protein, called by TCRdb with MiXCR from the multiplex PCR reads. The sample holds under 85,000 distinct CDR3 sequences, under 25% seen once. The sequence derives from a female donor with breast cancer. Some clones in this sample may be carry-over from other donors' samples. The V and J genes are TRBV20-1 and TRBJ2-1; D is possibly TRBD1 (6 bases). The sequencing sample was made of axillary lymph node tissue. As DNA, the CDR3 is TGCAGTGCCAAACCCGGGCAGGGGTATTACAATGAGCAGTTCTTC. As protein: CSAKPGQGYYNEQFF.